The rows below give T cell receptor beta chains drawn from one sample of a study of CD8+CD57+ T cells in acquired aplastic anemia. TCRdb ran MiXCR on the reads and lists one entry per CDR3 protein. The sample holds 50,000 to 65,000 distinct CDR3 sequences, 55% seen once. The sequenced material came from sorted CD4+, CD8+, or CD8+CD57+ T cells (not recorded which) from PBMCs. The receptors were sampled from a human donor in good health, serving as a control. CDR3s include the opening cysteine and the closing phenylalanine or tryptophan. Fields, in order: V gene, J gene, CDR3 protein.

V: TRBV30
J: TRBJ2-6
CDR3: CAWSVPLTSGRFSGANVLTF

V: TRBV28
J: TRBJ2-1
CDR3: CASSPRGSGTYNEQFF

V: TRBV6-5
J: TRBJ1-5
CDR3: CASSSSRDRENQPQHF

V: TRBV4-1
J: TRBJ2-1
CDR3: CASSQALSGKLNEQFF

V: TRBV12-3/TRBV12-4
J: TRBJ1-2
CDR3: CASTPGQRLYGYTF

V: TRBV15
J: TRBJ1-1
CDR3: CATSRDEGHVGEAFF

V: TRBV25-1
J: TRBJ2-1
CDR3: CASSEAGSYNEQFF

V: TRBV12-3/TRBV12-4
J: TRBJ2-1
CDR3: CASSLGLAGGNEQFF

V: TRBV10-1
J: TRBJ2-1
CDR3: CASSQDLPLAGGDNEQFF

V: TRBV5-5
J: TRBJ1-2
CDR3: CASSLVIMTDGYTF

V: TRBV11-3
J: TRBJ2-3
CDR3: CASSFLGSGRSGSTDTQYF

V: TRBV28
J: TRBJ1-6
CDR3: CASSPGRAYNSPLHF

V: TRBV25-1
J: TRBJ2-5
CDR3: CANTVDRKETQYF

V: TRBV5-6
J: TRBJ2-1
CDR3: CASSLRTSGSYYNEQFF

V: TRBV15
J: TRBJ2-7
CDR3: CATSREGQGDEQYF

V: TRBV9
J: TRBJ2-3
CDR3: CASSATGGTQYF

V: TRBV25-1
J: TRBJ2-7
CDR3: CASSGPGLAVSYEQYF

V: TRBV28
J: TRBJ1-6
CDR3: CASSPKTGRNSPLHF

V: TRBV20-1
J: TRBJ1-6
CDR3: CSARDRSPLNSPLHF

V: TRBV20-1
J: TRBJ1-4
CDR3: CSARRSFNEKLFF

V: TRBV4-2
J: TRBJ1-2
CDR3: CASSQDPGQPYGYTF

V: TRBV3-1
J: TRBJ2-3
CDR3: CASSQDHPADTQYF

V: TRBV10-3
J: TRBJ1-1
CDR3: CAISESVLPEAFF

V: TRBV7-9
J: TRBJ2-5
CDR3: CASSDTSGRMTQYF

V: TRBV11-3
J: TRBJ1-1
CDR3: CASSLDTGMNTEAFF

V: TRBV7-8
J: TRBJ2-5
CDR3: CASSLVVCVEETQYF

V: TRBV6-1
J: TRBJ1-1
CDR3: CASSAGAFF

V: TRBV4-1
J: TRBJ1-2
CDR3: CASSGRIGGAGNTF

V: TRBV10-3
J: TRBJ1-2
CDR3: CAISDQIGTGPQYTF

V: TRBV10-3
J: TRBJ2-5
CDR3: CAISEVTADTQYF

V: TRBV6-2/TRBV6-3
J: TRBJ2-5
CDR3: CASSYETQYF

V: TRBV7-9
J: TRBJ2-3
CDR3: CASSLLAGVDTQYF

V: TRBV25-1
J: TRBJ2-2
CDR3: CASSSYTGELFF

V: TRBV19
J: TRBJ2-7
CDR3: CASSIEYRGYEQYF